This T cell receptor beta chain is drawn from a study of CD8 T cells in ankylosing spondylitis. For TCR beta, libraries came from quantitative 5'-RACE with molecular barcodes. TCRdb itself ran the 5' RACE reads through MiXCR, one entry per CDR3 protein. In the table there are about 540,000 distinct CDR3 sequences, 9.5% to 15% of which are singletons. This clonotype was seen only a few times. What it binds is not known. Points from the study as a whole: From matched ankylosing spondylitis synovial fluid, disease-linked clones were reportedly recovered at significantly enriched levels. It appeared that ankylosing spondylitis blood was characterized by a TCR beta motif of about 8 highly homologous variants.

This CDR3 is built from 16 residues. After removal of 5 bases from V and 3 bases from J, the junction contained 12 bases not matched to a gene. Sequencing was carried out using blood, either unsorted or a sorted T cell fraction (not recorded which). This clonotype was sampled from a male donor with ankylosing spondylitis. J is TRBJ1-1 and V is TRBV12-3 or TRBV12-4; 7 bases map to TRBD1. The DNA of the CDR3 is TGTGCCAGCAGTACTGACTCACAGGGGCGGGACACTGAAGCTTTCTTT. It codes for CASSTDSQGRDTEAFF.